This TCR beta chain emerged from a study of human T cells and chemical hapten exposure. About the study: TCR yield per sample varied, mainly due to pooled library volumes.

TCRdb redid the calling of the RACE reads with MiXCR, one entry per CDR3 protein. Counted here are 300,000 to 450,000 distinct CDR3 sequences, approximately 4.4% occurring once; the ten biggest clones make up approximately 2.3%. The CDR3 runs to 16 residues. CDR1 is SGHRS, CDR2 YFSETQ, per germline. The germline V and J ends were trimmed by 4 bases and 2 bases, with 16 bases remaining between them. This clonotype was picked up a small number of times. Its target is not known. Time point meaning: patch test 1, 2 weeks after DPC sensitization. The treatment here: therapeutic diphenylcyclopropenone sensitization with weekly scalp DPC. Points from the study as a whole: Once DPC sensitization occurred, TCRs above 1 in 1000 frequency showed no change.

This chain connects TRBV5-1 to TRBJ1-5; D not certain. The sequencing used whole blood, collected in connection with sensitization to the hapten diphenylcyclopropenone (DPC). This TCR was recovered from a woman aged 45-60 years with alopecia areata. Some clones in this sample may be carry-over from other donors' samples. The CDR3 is CASSPIPVEGNQPQHF. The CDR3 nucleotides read TGCGCCAGCAGCCCCATACCGGTTGAGGGCAATCAGCCCCAGCATTTT.